This T cell receptor (beta chain) was sequenced in a study of post-analysis software for immune sequencing data. With respect to this clonotype: Its target is not known.

General study findings and limits: Pronounced co-clustering by F measure was evident among identically batched samples. When compared against controls, multiple sclerosis patients showed significantly lower normalized Chao1 diversity.

TCR beta cDNA libraries included unique molecular identifiers. Starting from about 0.98 to 11 million T cells, the study yielded about 540,000 cDNA molecules. TCRdb processed the PCR reads anew with MiXCR; each CDR3 protein has one entry. Among 750,000 to 950,000 distinct CDR3 sequences listed, approximately 57% were seen once. This receptor was taken from a girl aged 5 to 17 with multiple sclerosis. The material sequenced was blood.

The CDR3 sequence: CASSHSWSNYEQYF. As DNA, the CDR3 is TGCGCCAGCAGCCATTCTTGGTCAAACTACGAGCAGTACTTC. The V call is TRBV4-1, the J call TRBJ2-4; D gene unclear. The DNA end favors TRBJ2-7, so the J call may be wrong. Germline assignment: CDR1 MGHRA and CDR2 YSYEKL. The CDR3 consists of 14 residues.